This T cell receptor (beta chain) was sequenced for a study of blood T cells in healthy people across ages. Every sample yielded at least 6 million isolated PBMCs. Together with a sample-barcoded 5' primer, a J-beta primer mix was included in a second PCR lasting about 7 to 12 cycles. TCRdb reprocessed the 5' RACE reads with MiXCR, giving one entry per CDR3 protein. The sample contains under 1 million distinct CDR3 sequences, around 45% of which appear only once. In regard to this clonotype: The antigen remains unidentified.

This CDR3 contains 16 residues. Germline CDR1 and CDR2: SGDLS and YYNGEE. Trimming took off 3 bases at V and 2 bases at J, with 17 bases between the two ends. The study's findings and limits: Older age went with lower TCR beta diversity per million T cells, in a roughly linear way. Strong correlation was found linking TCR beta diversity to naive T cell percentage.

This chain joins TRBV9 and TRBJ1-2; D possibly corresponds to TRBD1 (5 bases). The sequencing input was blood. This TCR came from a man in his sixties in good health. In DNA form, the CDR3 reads TGTGCCAGCAGCGCCACCGGGAACCGGGACAACTATGGCTACACCTTC. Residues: CASSATGNRDNYGYTF.